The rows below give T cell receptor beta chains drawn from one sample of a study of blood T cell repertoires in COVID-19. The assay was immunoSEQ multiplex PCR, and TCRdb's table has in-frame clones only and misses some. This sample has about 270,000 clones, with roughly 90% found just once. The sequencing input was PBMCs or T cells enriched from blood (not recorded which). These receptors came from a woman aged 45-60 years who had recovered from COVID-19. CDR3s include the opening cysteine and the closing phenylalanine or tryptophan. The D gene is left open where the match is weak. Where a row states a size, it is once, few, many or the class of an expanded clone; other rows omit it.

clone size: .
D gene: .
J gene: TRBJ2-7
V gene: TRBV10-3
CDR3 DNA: TGTGCCATCAGTGACGAGGGAATGGATGGATACGAGCAGTACTTC
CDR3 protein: CAISDEGMDGYEQYF

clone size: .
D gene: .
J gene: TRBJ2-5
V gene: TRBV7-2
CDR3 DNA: TGTGCCAGCAGCTTAGGGGAGCAAGAGACCCAGTACTTC
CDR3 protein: CASSLGEQETQYF

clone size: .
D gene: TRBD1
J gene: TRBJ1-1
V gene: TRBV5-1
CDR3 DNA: TGCGCCAGCAGCTTTGTTTGGGACAGGGGGCCAGATGAAGCTTTCTTT
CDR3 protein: CASSFVWDRGPDEAFF

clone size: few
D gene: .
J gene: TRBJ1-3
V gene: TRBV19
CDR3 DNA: TGTGCCAGTATCCCCCATGGGGGGTCTGGAAACACCATATATTTT
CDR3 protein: CASIPHGGSGNTIYF

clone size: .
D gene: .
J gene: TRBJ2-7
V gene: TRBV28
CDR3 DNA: TGTGCCAGCAGTTCCGAAGACGGGACCTACGAGCAGTACTTC
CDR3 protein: CASSSEDGTYEQYF

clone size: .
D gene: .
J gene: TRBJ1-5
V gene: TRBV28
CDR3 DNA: TGTGCCAGCATCGGAGGGTCTTTGGGGAATCAGCCCCAGCATTTT
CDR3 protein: CASIGGSLGNQPQHF

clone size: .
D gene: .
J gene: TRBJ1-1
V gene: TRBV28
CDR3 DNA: TGTGCCACGATTCAAAATCGGGGAATTAACACTGAAGCTTTCTTT
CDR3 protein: CATIQNRGINTEAFF

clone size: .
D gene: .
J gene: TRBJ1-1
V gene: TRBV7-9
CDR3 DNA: TGTGCCAGCAGCGTCGAAAATGTACGGGTTGGCACTGAAGCTTTCTTT
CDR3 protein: CASSVENVRVGTEAFF

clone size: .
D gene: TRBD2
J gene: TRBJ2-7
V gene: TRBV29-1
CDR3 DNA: TGCAGCGTTACGCCCTCCGGGACTAGTAACGAGCAGTACTTC
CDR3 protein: CSVTPSGTSNEQYF

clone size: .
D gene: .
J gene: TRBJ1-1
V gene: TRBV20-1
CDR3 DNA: TGCAGTGCTAGTGAGGCAGGGAATGGAGCTTTCTTT
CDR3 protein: CSASEAGNGAFF

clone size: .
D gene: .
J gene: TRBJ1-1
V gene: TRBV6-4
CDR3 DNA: TGTGCCAGCAGTTTGACTGAGAACACTGAAGCTTTCTTT
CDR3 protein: CASSLTENTEAFF

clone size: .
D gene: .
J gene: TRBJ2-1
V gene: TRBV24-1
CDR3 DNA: TGTGCCACCAGTGCGGACTATCGGGACAATGAGCAGTTCTTC
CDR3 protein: CATSADYRDNEQFF

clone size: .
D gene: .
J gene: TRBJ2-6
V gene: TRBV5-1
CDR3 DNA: TGCGCCAGCAGCCCACGACACGACCCTTCTGGGGCCAACGTCCTGACTTTC
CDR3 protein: CASSPRHDPSGANVLTF

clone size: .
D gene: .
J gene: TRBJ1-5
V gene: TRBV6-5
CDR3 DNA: TGTGCCAGCAGTTACTCACAGGGAGTCAATCAGCCCCAGCATTTT
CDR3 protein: CASSYSQGVNQPQHF

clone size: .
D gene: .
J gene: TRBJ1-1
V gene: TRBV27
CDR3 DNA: TGTGCCAACAGTTTATTCGTCGGGGGCACTGAAGCTTTCTTT
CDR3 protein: CANSLFVGGTEAFF

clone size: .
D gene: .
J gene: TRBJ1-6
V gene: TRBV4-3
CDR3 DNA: TGCGCCAGCAGCCAAGAATACGCGGACTATAATTCACCCCTCCACTTT
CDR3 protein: CASSQEYADYNSPLHF